One sample yielded the 32 T cell receptor beta chains listed below, sequenced in a study of blood T cell repertoires in COVID-19. Clones were sequenced by immunoSEQ multiplex PCR, and TCRdb holds only the in-frame ones, with some missing. Among 260,000 or so clones listed, about nine tenths were seen once. Sample: PBMCs or T cells enriched from blood (not recorded which). The receptors derive from a man aged 18 to 35 who had recovered from COVID-19.

This clone was seen a few times. The chain has TRBV19 and TRBJ2-7; D gene uncertain. V shed 3 bases and J shed 0 bases, with 12 bases lying between them. CDR1 is LNHDA, CDR2 SQIVND, per germline (reference sequence). The CDR3 runs to 15 residues. The CDR3 DNA reads TGTGCCAGTAGTATCGAGCCAGCAGGCTCCTACGAGCAGTACTTC. Its protein product is CASSIEPAGSYEQYF. Complete variable domain (other parts from reference TRBV19 and TRBJ2-7): DGGITQSPKYLFRKEGQNVTLSCEQNLNHDAMYWYRQDPGQGLRLIYYSQIVNDFQKGDIAEGYSVSREKKESFPLTVTSAQKNPTAFYLCASSIEPAGSYEQYFGPGTRLTVT.

The count of this clone is one. The chain employs TRBV2 and TRBJ1-5, with no clear D. The CDR3 covers 14 residues. From germline, CDR1 is SNHLY and CDR2 FYNNEI. The V gene lost 1 base and the J gene lost 7 bases, with 11 bases spanning the gap. The CDR3 nucleotides read TGTGCCAGCAGTGAAGGAGGTAGAGGACAGCCCCAGCATTTT. Its translation: CASSEGGRGQPQHF.

This chain connects TRBV28 to TRBJ2-1; TRBD1 aligns across 12 bases. V trimming: 7 bases; J trimming: 8 bases; junction bases outside the gene matches: 12. The germline V gene has CDR1 MDHEN and CDR2 SYDVKM. This CDR3 spans 16 amino acids. The CDR3 DNA is TGTGCCAGCATGGGAACGGGACAGGGGGCAGGAGATGAGCAGTTCTTC. The encoded protein is CASMGTGQGAGDEQFF.

The CDR3 region is CASSSQRQVGTEAFF. The CDR3 DNA sequence: TGTGCCAGTAGTAGCCAGAGACAGGTGGGGACTGAAGCTTTCTTT. This chain connects TRBV19 to TRBJ1-1, with D possibly TRBD1 on 6 matching bases. The V gene lost 4 bases and the J gene lost 5 bases, with 17 bases spanning the gap. Per germline, CDR1 LNHDA and CDR2 SQIVND (reference sequence). The CDR3 sequence is 15 residues long.

The V and J genes are TRBV6-1 and TRBJ2-3; perhaps TRBD2 as D (5 bases). Looked up from germline, CDR1 is MNHNS and CDR2 is SASEGT. Trimming removed 3 bases from V and 0 bases from J, with 13 bases in between. This CDR3 is 16 amino acids long. The CDR3 protein is CASSDRTPPSTDTQYF. CDR3 nucleotide sequence: TGTGCCAGCAGTGACCGGACTCCTCCAAGCACAGATACGCAGTATTTT.

The CDR3 DNA follows: TGCGCCAGCAGCTTGAACGCTAACAGGGACCAGCCCCAGCATTTT. Translating gives CASSLNANRDQPQHF. The rearrangement joins TRBV5-1 to TRBJ1-5; tentatively, D is TRBD1 (6 bases). Trimming cost V 1 base and J 7 bases, with 15 bases left between them. Per germline, CDR1 SGHRS and CDR2 YFSETQ. The CDR3 is 15 amino acids.

This clone has just a few counts. This chain connects TRBV24-1 to TRBJ2-1; D unresolved. V was trimmed by 9 bases and J by 4 bases, leaving 6 bases between them. The CDR3 length is 11 residues. CDR1 and CDR2 from the germline V gene are KGHDR and SFDVKD. CDR3 region: CATGQYNEQFF. In DNA form, the CDR3 reads TGTGCCACCGGCCAGTACAATGAGCAGTTCTTC.

This clone appeared a single time. The V and J genes are TRBV19 and TRBJ2-2, with 7 nucleotides matching TRBD2. Unmatched junction bases numbered 8, after V lost 1 base and J lost 6 bases. In germline, CDR1 is LNHDA, CDR2 SQIVND (reference sequence). The CDR3 has 16 amino acids. CDR3 coding DNA: TGTGCCAGTAGTATAGTCGGGGGGTTTAGCCCCGGGGAGCTGTTTTTT. This gives the protein CASSIVGGFSPGELFF.

This clone was picked up one time. CDR3 DNA sequence: TGTGCCAGCAGCCCCCGCGGGGTAGCGGAGACCCAGTACTTC. It is translated as CASSPRGVAETQYF. This rearrangement joins TRBV5-8 to TRBJ2-5; D might be TRBD2 (6 bases). Per germline, CDR1 SGHTS and CDR2 YDEGEE. Trimming pared 4 bases from V and 5 bases from J, leaving 15 bases between. The CDR3 sequence is 14 residues long.

The chain combines TRBV10-3 with TRBJ1-6, with D possibly TRBD1 on 6 matching bases. Germline loops: CDR1 ENHRY, CDR2 SYGVKD. V was cut by 6 bases and J by 0 bases, with 15 bases left in between. The length of the CDR3 is 17 residues. In DNA, the CDR3 is TGTGCCATCAGCCCTGGGGGGGGCTTCTCCTATAATTCACCCCTCCACTTT. This encodes CAISPGGGFSYNSPLHF.

The CDR3 nucleotides are TGTGCCTGGAGTGTAAGAGGGTACGGAAACACCATATATTTT. Amino acid sequence: CAWSVRGYGNTIYF. The genes are TRBV30 and TRBJ1-3; D call uncertain. The CDR3 has 14 amino acids. From germline, CDR1 is GTSNPN and CDR2 SVGIG (reference sequence). V was clipped by 0 bases and J by 4 bases, with 10 bases between them.

This chain uses TRBV7-6 with TRBJ2-7; 7 bases are shared with TRBD2. Germline CDR1 is SGHVS and CDR2 is FNYEAQ. J lost 1 base, V lost 4 bases, and 4 bases had no gene match. This CDR3 comprises 14 residues. The CDR3 region is CASSWASGSYEQYF. CDR3 DNA: TGTGCCAGCAGCTGGGCTAGCGGTTCCTACGAGCAGTACTTC.

J is TRBJ1-5 and V is TRBV7-2, with D maybe TRBD1 (6 bases). The germline CDR1 and CDR2 sequences are SGHTA and FQGNSA. V lost 1 base and J lost 8, with 9 bases in between. The CDR3 runs 13 residues. In DNA form, the CDR3 reads TGTGCCAGCAGCTTAGGGGGGCTGGAGCCCCAGCATTTT. Translated: CASSLGGLEPQHF.

Turning to this clone: Different DNA sequences within this sample yield the same CDR3. This chain connects TRBV28 to TRBJ2-7; TRBD1 aligns across 7 bases. The CDR3 has 14 residues. Germline lookup yields CDR1 MDHEN and CDR2 SYDVKM. The junction had 4 bases not matched to a gene; V was cut back by 5 bases and J by 0 bases. CDR3 nucleotides: TGTGCCAGCAGTCCTAGACAGGGCTCCTACGAGCAGTACTTC. It yields the protein CASSPRQGSYEQYF.

The chain joins TRBV6-2 or TRBV6-3 to TRBJ2-3; TRBD1 might be the D (5 bases). Trimming took 2 bases from V and 9 from J, leaving 15 bases between them. CDR3 length: 14 residues. CDR1 is MNHEY, CDR2 SVGEGT, per germline. CDR3 residues: CASSYDPVSGTQYF. As DNA, the CDR3 is TGTGCCAGCAGTTACGACCCTGTTTCAGGGACGCAGTATTTT.

The chain employs TRBV25-1 and TRBJ2-1; TRBD2 matches 9 bases. Trimming took 1 base from V and 7 from J; bases not matched to a gene: 11. CDR1 and CDR2 from the germline V gene are MGHDK and SYGVNS. The length of the CDR3 is 17 residues. CDR3 sequence reads: CASSEFKGGGGANEQFF. The CDR3 coding sequence is TGTGCCAGCAGTGAATTTAAGGGTGGCGGGGGGGCGAATGAGCAGTTCTTC.

This clone has only a few counts. This chain connects TRBV4-1 to TRBJ1-4; D is uncertain. V gave up 1 base and J gave up 4 bases, with 10 bases separating them. CDR3 size: 15 residues. Germline V lookup: CDR1 MGHRA, CDR2 YSYEKL. The CDR3 nucleotides read TGCGCCAGCAGCCAAGGGTGGGAGATTAATGAAAAACTGTTTTTT. It is translated as CASSQGWEINEKLFF.

V gene TRBV12-5 combines with J gene TRBJ1-5, with D uncertain. Between the trimmed V and J ends, which lost 4 bases and 0 bases, there was a span of 4 bases. The CDR3 consists of 13 residues. Germline V lookup: CDR1 LGHNT, CDR2 FRNRAP. DNA for the CDR3: TGTGCTAGTGGTTCCAATAGCAATCAGCCCCAGCATTTT. Translated, it gives CASGSNSNQPQHF.

In regard to this clone: This sample also contains other DNA sequences that code for the same CDR3. The chain combines TRBV3-1 (or the pseudogene TRBV3-2) with TRBJ2-7; TRBD1 matches at 7 bases. Germline V gives CDR1 LGHDT, CDR2 YNNKEL (reference sequence). V gave up 1 base and J gave up 4 bases; unmatched junction bases: 4. The CDR3 has 14 amino acids. CDR3 sequence: CASSQGTGEYEQYF. CDR3 sequence (DNA): TGTGCCAGCAGCCAAGGGACAGGAGAGTACGAGCAGTACTTC.

The chain carries TRBV20-1 and TRBJ2-5; 7 bases fit TRBD2. J gave up 4 bases and V 3 bases, and 2 bases lay outside the gene matches. The CDR3 is made up of 12 amino acids. The germline gives CDR1 DFQATT, CDR2 SNEGSKA (reference sequence). The CDR3 nucleotides read TGCAGTGCTAGTCAGCGGGGAGAGACCCAGTACTTC. It codes for CSASQRGETQYF.

This chain joins TRBV4-1 and TRBJ2-7; a weak D match, TRBD1 (6 bases). Germline lookup yields CDR1 MGHRA and CDR2 YSYEKL. Trimming pared 3 bases from V and 3 bases from J, leaving 12 bases between. The CDR3 has 14 amino acids. CDR3 loop: CASSQQTGGYEQYF. The CDR3 region has the DNA TGCGCCAGCAGCCAGCAGACAGGAGGCTACGAGCAGTACTTC.

The gene calls are TRBV19 and TRBJ1-2, with 7 bases matching TRBD1. The CDR3 spans 14 residues. Germline values: CDR1 LNHDA, CDR2 SQIVND (reference sequence). The V segment lost 6 bases and the J segment 4 bases; nucleotides outside the gene matches: 8. CDR3 residues: CASRTGQFSYGYTF. The CDR3 DNA is TGTGCCAGTAGAACGGGACAGTTCTCCTATGGCTACACCTTC.

This chain connects TRBV29-1 to TRBJ1-1; no reliable D call. Germline CDR1 and CDR2: SQVTM and ANQGSEA. This CDR3 is 12 amino acids long. The V and J ends lost 6 bases and 1 base respectively, with 9 bases between them. The CDR3: CSVRGGNTEAFF. The CDR3 nucleotides are TGCAGCGTCCGAGGAGGGAACACTGAAGCTTTCTTT.

V usage is TRBV10-2 and J usage is TRBJ1-2, with 7 bases lining up with TRBD1. Germline values: CDR1 WSHSY, CDR2 SAAADI. The CDR3 is 14 amino acids. Trimming removed 8 bases from V and 3 bases from J; junction bases left unmatched: 9. The CDR3 nucleotides read TGCGCCAGCCGGCCATCCGGGACAGACTATGGCTACACCTTC. Amino acid sequence: CASRPSGTDYGYTF.

The V gene is TRBV27, the J gene TRBJ2-7, with D perhaps TRBD1 (6 bases). Per the germline V gene, CDR1 is MNHEY and CDR2 is SMNVEV (reference sequence). There are 13 residues in the CDR3. Between the trimmed V and J ends, which lost 3 bases and 5 bases, there was a span of 11 bases. CDR3 nucleotide sequence: TGTGCCAGCAGTTTTTACAGGGACCACGAGCAGTACTTC. Its translation: CASSFYRDHEQYF.

The chain recombines TRBV7-2 with TRBJ1-6, with D possibly being TRBD1 (5 bases). V gave up 3 bases and J gave up 12 bases, with 9 bases separating them. This CDR3 spans 12 amino acids. The V gene's germline CDR1 is SGHTA and CDR2 FQGNSA. The CDR3 bases are TGTGCCAGCAGCTTGGGGGGAGAACCCCTCCACTTT. Translating gives CASSLGGEPLHF.

This clone has only one observation. J is TRBJ2-6 and V is TRBV2; D is undetermined. Trimming shortened V by 8 bases and J by 1 base, and 12 bases separated the two germline ends. CDR1 is SNHLY and CDR2 is FYNNEI in the germline V gene. This CDR3 region has 15 residues. CDR3 bases: TGTGCCAGCGAACCTAGTAGGTCTGGGGCCAACGTCCTGACTTTC. It codes for CASEPSRSGANVLTF.

This chain links TRBV2 with TRBJ2-4; perhaps TRBD1 as D (5 bases). This CDR3 is 13 amino acids long. V was pared by 4 bases and J by 6 bases, with 10 bases between. Germline V gives CDR1 SNHLY, CDR2 FYNNEI. The CDR3 here is CASSVGPGNIQYF. CDR3 bases: TGTGCCAGCAGTGTGGGGCCCGGAAACATTCAGTACTTC. Looking up the rest from reference TRBV2 and TRBJ2-4 gives the full variable domain: EPEVTQTPSHQVTQMGQEVILRCVPISNHLYFYWYRQILGQKVEFLVSFYNNEISEKSEIFDDQFSVERPDGSNFTLKIRSTKLEDSAMYFCASSVGPGNIQYFGAGTRLSVL.

The chain employs TRBV4-1 and TRBJ2-1; tentative D call: TRBD2 (6 bases). The V gene lost 0 bases and the J gene lost 15 bases, with 21 bases spanning the gap. This CDR3 is built from 15 residues. The V gene's germline CDR1 is MGHRA and CDR2 YSYEKL. In nucleotides, the CDR3 is TGCGCCAGCAGCCAAGACTGGGTCAACCCGGGACTTTTGTTCTTC. This codes for CASSQDWVNPGLLFF.

This chain joins TRBV19 and TRBJ1-5; 10 bases align to TRBD1. The V gene end was trimmed by 7 bases and the J gene end by 3 bases; junction bases not matched to a gene: 3. This CDR3 is built from 14 residues. From germline, CDR1 is LNHDA and CDR2 SQIVND (reference sequence). The CDR3 DNA reads as TGTGCCAGTAAAGGGACAGGGGACAATCAGCCCCAGCATTTT. Its translation is CASKGTGDNQPQHF. The complete variable domain, with remaining parts taken from reference TRBV19 and TRBJ1-5, reads DGGITQSPKYLFRKEGQNVTLSCEQNLNHDAMYWYRQDPGQGLRLIYYSQIVNDFQKGDIAEGYSVSREKKESFPLTVTSAQKNPTAFYLCASKGTGDNQPQHFGDGTRLSIL.

The chain has TRBV7-8 and TRBJ1-2; a possible D gene is TRBD1 (6 bases). The CDR3 length is 14 residues. The germline CDR1 and CDR2 sequences are SGHVS and FQNEAQ. Trimming shortened V by 1 base and J by 8 bases, and 14 bases separated the two germline ends. The CDR3 sequence: CASSLVTGGLGYTF. CDR3 nucleotide sequence: TGTGCCAGCAGCTTAGTCACGGGGGGGCTGGGCTACACCTTC.

V and J are TRBV7-9 and TRBJ2-1; a weak D match, TRBD2 (6 bases). Deletions cut 1 base from V and 4 bases from J, with 23 bases between. The CDR3 extends over 19 amino acids. CDR1 and CDR2 from the germline V gene are SEHNR and FQNEAQ (reference sequence). The CDR3 spells CASSLERVGASPKYNEQFF. CDR3 DNA: TGTGCCAGCAGCTTAGAGCGGGTCGGGGCCTCGCCGAAATACAATGAGCAGTTCTTC.